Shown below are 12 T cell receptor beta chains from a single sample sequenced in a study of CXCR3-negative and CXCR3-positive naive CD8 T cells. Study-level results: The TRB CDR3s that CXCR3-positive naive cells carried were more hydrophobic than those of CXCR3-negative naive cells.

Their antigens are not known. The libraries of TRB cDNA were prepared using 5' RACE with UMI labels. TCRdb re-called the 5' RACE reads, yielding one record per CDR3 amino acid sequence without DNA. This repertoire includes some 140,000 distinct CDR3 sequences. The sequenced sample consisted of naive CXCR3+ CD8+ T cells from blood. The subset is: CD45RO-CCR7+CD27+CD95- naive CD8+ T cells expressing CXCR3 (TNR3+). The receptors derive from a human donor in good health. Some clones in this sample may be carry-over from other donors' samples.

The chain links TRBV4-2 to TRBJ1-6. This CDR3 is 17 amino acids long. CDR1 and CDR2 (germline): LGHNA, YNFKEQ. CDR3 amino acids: CASSQDIGPAYNSPLHF.

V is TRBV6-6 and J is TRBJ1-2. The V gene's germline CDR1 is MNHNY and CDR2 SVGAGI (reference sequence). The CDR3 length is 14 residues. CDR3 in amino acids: CASAAVIDFYGYTF.

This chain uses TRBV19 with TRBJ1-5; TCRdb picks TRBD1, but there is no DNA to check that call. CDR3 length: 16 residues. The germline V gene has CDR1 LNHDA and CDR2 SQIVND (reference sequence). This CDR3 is CASSIWTEISNQPQHF.

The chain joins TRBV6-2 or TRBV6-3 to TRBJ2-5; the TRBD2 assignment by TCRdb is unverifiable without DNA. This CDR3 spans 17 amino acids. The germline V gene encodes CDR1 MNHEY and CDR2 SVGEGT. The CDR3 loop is CASSYRTSGRYQETQYF.

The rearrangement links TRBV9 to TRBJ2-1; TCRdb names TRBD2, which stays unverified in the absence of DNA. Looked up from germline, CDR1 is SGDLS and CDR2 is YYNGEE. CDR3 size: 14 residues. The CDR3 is CASGRSGGYNEQFF. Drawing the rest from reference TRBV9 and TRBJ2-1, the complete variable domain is DSGVTQTPKHLITATGQRVTLRCSPRSGDLSVYWYQQSLDQGLQFLIQYYNGEERAKGNILERFSAQQFPDLHSELNLSSLELGDSALYFCASGRSGGYNEQFFGPGTRLTVL.

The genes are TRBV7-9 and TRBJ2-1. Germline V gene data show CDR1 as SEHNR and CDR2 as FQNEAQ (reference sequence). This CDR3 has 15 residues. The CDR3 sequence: CASSLDGDSYNEQFF.

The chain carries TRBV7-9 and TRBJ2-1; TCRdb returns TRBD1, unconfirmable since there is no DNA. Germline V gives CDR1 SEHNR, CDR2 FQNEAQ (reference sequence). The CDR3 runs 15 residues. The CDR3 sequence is CASSIPWTANIEQFF.

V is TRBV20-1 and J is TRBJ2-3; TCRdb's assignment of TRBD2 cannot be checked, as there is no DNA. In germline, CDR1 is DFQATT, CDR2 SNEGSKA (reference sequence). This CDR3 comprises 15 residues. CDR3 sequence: CSAHPTGLNTDTQYF.

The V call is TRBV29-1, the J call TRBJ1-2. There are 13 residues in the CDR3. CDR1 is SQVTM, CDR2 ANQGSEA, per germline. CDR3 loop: CSALRDGLYGYTF.

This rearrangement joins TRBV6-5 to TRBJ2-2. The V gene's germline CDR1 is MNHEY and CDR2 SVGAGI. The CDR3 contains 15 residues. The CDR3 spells CASSYTSGMTGELFF.

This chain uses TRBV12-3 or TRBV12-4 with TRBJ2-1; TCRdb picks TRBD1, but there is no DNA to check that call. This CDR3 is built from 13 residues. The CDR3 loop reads CASRLGGLNEQFF.

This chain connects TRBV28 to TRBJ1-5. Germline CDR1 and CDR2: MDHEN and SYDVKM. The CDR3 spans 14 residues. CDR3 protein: CASSFFSGPQPQHF.